These T cell receptor beta chains were read from a single sample in a study of shared clonotypes between healthy human individuals. Method: immunoSEQ multiplex PCR; TCRdb's copy keeps in-frame clones and lacks some. The data contain some 2,500,000 clones, 85% to 95% of them seen just once; the ten biggest clones take up roughly 0.34%. Sample: naive CD4+ T cells from PBMCs. The receptors originated from a man aged 18 to 29 in good health. Some clones in this sample may be carry-over from other donors' samples. CDR3s include the opening cysteine and the closing phenylalanine or tryptophan. A D gene is named only where the DNA matches it firmly. The listing skips clone size in some rows; elsewhere it reads once, few, many or a size class.

-	TRBV12-2	TRBJ2-7	-	CASRLSQGGEQYF	TGTGCAAGTCGCTTATCACAGGGAGGAGAGCAGTACTTC
-	TRBV9	TRBJ2-7	-	CASSKDVDEQYF	TGTGCCAGCAGCAAGGACGTCGACGAGCAGTACTTC
few	TRBV7-9	TRBJ1-1	-	CASSLSRGKPNTEAFF	TGTGCCAGCAGCTTATCTAGGGGGAAGCCGAACACTGAAGCTTTCTTT
-	TRBV7-9	TRBJ1-4	-	CASTHPGEKLFF	TGTGCCAGCACCCACCCCGGGGAAAAACTGTTTTTT
-	TRBV13	TRBJ2-3	-	CATVTWGADTQYF	TGTGCCACCGTCACCTGGGGGGCAGATACGCAGTATTTT
-	TRBV9	TRBJ2-2	-	CASSHARGGAGTGELFF	TGTGCCAGCAGCCACGCCAGGGGGGGCGCGGGCACCGGGGAGCTGTTTTTT
-	TRBV30	TRBJ2-3	-	CAWIGRGSADTQYF	TGTGCCTGGATTGGGAGGGGGTCCGCAGATACGCAGTATTTT
-	TRBV6-1	TRBJ2-7	TRBD1	CASTLGQGNYEQYF	TGTGCCAGCACACTAGGACAGGGTAACTACGAGCAGTACTTC
-	TRBV9	TRBJ2-5	-	CASSVGGQEETQYF	TGTGCCAGCAGCGTAGGTGGGCAGGAAGAGACCCAGTACTTC
few	TRBV20-1	TRBJ2-1	-	CSAREVPVQFF	TGCAGTGCTAGAGAGGTCCCCGTGCAGTTCTTC
-	TRBV5-1	TRBJ2-1	-	CASSSSGSTYNEQFF	TGCGCCAGCAGCTCAAGCGGGTCCACTTACAATGAGCAGTTCTTC
-	TRBV7-3	TRBJ2-5	TRBD2	CASSVGTSGIGETQYF	TGTGCCAGCAGCGTGGGGACTAGCGGGATAGGGGAGACCCAGTACTTC
-	TRBV5-1	TRBJ2-6	-	CASADGSGANVLTF	TGCGCCAGCGCGGACGGGTCTGGGGCCAACGTCCTGACTTTC
-	TRBV5-4	TRBJ2-2	-	CASSSYTLAGELFF	TGTGCCAGCAGCTCGTACACGTTGGCCGGGGAGCTGTTTTTT
once	TRBV14	TRBJ1-1	TRBD1	CASSQAQGGYTEAFF	TGTGCCAGCAGCCAAGCGCAGGGGGGTTACACTGAAGCTTTCTTT
-	TRBV11-2	TRBJ1-5	-	CASSLEFDQPQHF	TGTGCCAGCAGCTTAGAATTCGATCAGCCCCAGCATTTT